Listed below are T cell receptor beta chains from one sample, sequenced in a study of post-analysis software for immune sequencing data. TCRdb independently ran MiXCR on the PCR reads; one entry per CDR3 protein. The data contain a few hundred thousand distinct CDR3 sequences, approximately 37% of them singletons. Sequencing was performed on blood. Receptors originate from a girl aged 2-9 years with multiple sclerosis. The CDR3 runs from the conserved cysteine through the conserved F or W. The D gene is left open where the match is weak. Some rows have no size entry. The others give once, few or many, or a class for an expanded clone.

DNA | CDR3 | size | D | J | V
TGTACCAGCAGTACGACCTACACAGATACGCAGTATTTT | CTSSTTYTDTQYF | NA | NA | TRBJ2-3 | TRBV12-3/TRBV12-4
TGTGCCACCAGCAGAGATGCGGGCTCCTACAATGAGCAGTTCTTC | CATSRDAGSYNEQFF | few | NA | TRBJ2-1 | TRBV15
TGCGCCAGCAGCTCGCAGGGTGACCTGGATGGCTACACCTTC | CASSSQGDLDGYTF | few | NA | TRBJ1-2 | TRBV4-1
TGTGCCAGCAGTGAATATTACAGGGCGAATGAGCAGTTCTTC | CASSEYYRANEQFF | NA | NA | TRBJ2-1 | TRBV25-1
TGTGCCAGTAGTTGGGGACAGGACTATGGCTACACCTTC | CASSWGQDYGYTF | NA | TRBD1 | TRBJ1-2 | TRBV19
TGTGCCAGCTCCCCAGCGGGAGCAGCGGGAGCTACAGATACGCAGTATTTT | CASSPAGAAGATDTQYF | NA | TRBD2 | TRBJ2-3 | TRBV18
TGTGCCAGCAGAACCGGACAGGGGGTTGGCTACACCTTC | CASRTGQGVGYTF | NA | TRBD1 | TRBJ1-2 | TRBV6-5
TGTGCCAGCAGTTACGGCAGAACCTACGAGCAGTACTTC | CASSYGRTYEQYF | NA | NA | TRBJ2-7 | TRBV6-2/TRBV6-3
TGTGCCAGCAGCCCCACGGACAGAGCTCTCCACTTT | CASSPTDRALHF | NA | NA | TRBJ1-6 | TRBV7-9
TGCGCCAGCAGCGCCGAGGACTTAGGAACTGAAGCTTTCTTT | CASSAEDLGTEAFF | many | NA | TRBJ1-1 | TRBV5-1
TGCAGCGTTGTAGGCAGGTTAACCTACAATGAGCAGTTCTTC | CSVVGRLTYNEQFF | NA | NA | TRBJ2-1 | TRBV29-1
TGTGCCAGCAGCCGAGGAGGGGGGAACACTGAAGCTTTCTTT | CASSRGGGNTEAFF | few | NA | TRBJ1-1 | TRBV3-1
TGTGCCAGCAGTTACTCGAACAGGGGAATGACGGAGACCCAGTACTTC | CASSYSNRGMTETQYF | NA | TRBD1 | TRBJ2-5 | TRBV6-5
TGTGCCATCAGGCGACAGGGGGCAGGGCCCCAGCATTTT | CAIRRQGAGPQHF | NA | TRBD1 | TRBJ1-5 | TRBV10-3
TGCAGTGCTAGAGGGACAGGGGGCGCGTATGGCTACACCTTC | CSARGTGGAYGYTF | NA | TRBD1 | TRBJ1-2 | TRBV20-1
TGTGCCACCAGCAGAACAGCGGGGTGGGCAGCAGATACGCAGTATTTT | CATSRTAGWAADTQYF | few | TRBD2 | TRBJ2-3 | TRBV15
TGCAGTGCTGGAACTACTAGCGGGAGGAGGAACGAGCAGTACTTC | CSAGTTSGRRNEQYF | few | TRBD2 | TRBJ2-7 | TRBV20-1
TGTGCCAGCAGCTTCTACACTAGCGCCCAAGAGACCCAGTACTTC | CASSFYTSAQETQYF | NA | TRBD2 | TRBJ2-5 | TRBV7-8
TGCAGTGCTACCGGACAGGGTGGTTGGGAGACCCAGTACTTC | CSATGQGGWETQYF | few | TRBD1 | TRBJ2-5 | TRBV20-1
TGTGCCAGCAGCCCTACCGGACATCGGCCGTCTGAAGCTTTCTTT | CASSPTGHRPSEAFF | NA | NA | TRBJ1-1 | TRBV7-9
TGTGCCAGCAGTTTACGGTATCTAGATGAGTCCGAGCAGTACTTC | CASSLRYLDESEQYF | NA | NA | TRBJ2-7 | TRBV28
TGTGCCAGCAGCCTTGGGACGGAGGGAATATACTCGAGCTCCTACAATGAGCAGTTCTTC | CASSLGTEGIYSSSYNEQFF | NA | NA | TRBJ2-1 | TRBV5-5
TGTGCCAGCAGCCAATTTACGGGACAGTACAATGAGCAGTTCTTC | CASSQFTGQYNEQFF | NA | TRBD1 | TRBJ2-1 | TRBV5-4
TGCAGCGTTGTCCCCCAGGGGTCCGGCTATGGCTACACCTTC | CSVVPQGSGYGYTF | once | NA | TRBJ1-2 | TRBV29-1
TGTGCCAGCAGTCAAGAACGAGCGGGCTACTACAATGAGCAGTTCTTC | CASSQERAGYYNEQFF | NA | NA | TRBJ2-1 | TRBV4-2
TGCAGTGCTAACTGGGGCGGGAGCATAGCTGGGGCCAACGTCCTGACTTTC | CSANWGGSIAGANVLTF | few | TRBD2 | TRBJ2-6 | TRBV20-1
TGTGCCAGTCGAGGGGGGCGGACTTCCTACGAGCAGTACTTC | CASRGGRTSYEQYF | NA | NA | TRBJ2-7 | TRBV6-5
TGCAGTGCCCCGGGACAGGAGGCCTACGAGCAGTACTTC | CSAPGQEAYEQYF | many | TRBD1 | TRBJ2-7 | TRBV20-1
TGTGCCAGCAGCACCGATTTCTTGAGTAATCAGCCCCAGCATTTT | CASSTDFLSNQPQHF | NA | NA | TRBJ1-5 | TRBV7-9
TGTGCCATCAGTGGAGGACAGATCCAAGAGACCCAGTACTTC | CAISGGQIQETQYF | NA | NA | TRBJ2-5 | TRBV10-3
TGTGCCACCCACTTTTACAATGAGCAGTTCTTC | CATHFYNEQFF | NA | NA | TRBJ2-1 | TRBV27
TGTGCCACCAGTGATCCCACGACTAGCGGGAGTACCTACAATGAGCAGTTCTTC | CATSDPTTSGSTYNEQFF | NA | TRBD2 | TRBJ2-1 | TRBV24-1
TGTGCCAGCAGCAAGGACAGGGTGAAGTCACCCCTCCACTTT | CASSKDRVKSPLHF | few | TRBD1 | TRBJ1-6 | TRBV13
TGTGCCAGCAGCTTTAGGGTCAGCGGGCGGACAGATACGCAGTATTTT | CASSFRVSGRTDTQYF | NA | NA | TRBJ2-3 | TRBV5-4
TGTGCCAGCAGCTTGACGACTAACGGGAGTTCTTACGAGCAGTACTTC | CASSLTTNGSSYEQYF | NA | NA | TRBJ2-7 | TRBV7-9
TGTGCCAGCAGTCCTATGGGAATAAACTATGGCTACACCTTC | CASSPMGINYGYTF | NA | NA | TRBJ1-2 | TRBV27
TGTGCCAGCAGCACCCGGAGTTATGGCTACACCTTC | CASSTRSYGYTF | NA | NA | TRBJ1-2 | TRBV9
TGCAGCGTTCGGGGGGCGCGAGGATGGGAGCAGTACTTC | CSVRGARGWEQYF | NA | NA | TRBJ2-7 | TRBV29-1
TGCAGCGTTGCCGGGATAAGAAGTTTCACTGGGGCCAACGTCCTGACTTTC | CSVAGIRSFTGANVLTF | NA | NA | TRBJ2-6 | TRBV29-1
TGCAGTGCTAGAGATCTCTGGGCCCCGGGACAGGACCAAGAGACCCAGTACTTC | CSARDLWAPGQDQETQYF | once | TRBD1 | TRBJ2-5 | TRBV20-1
TGTGCCAGCAGCTTAAAATCAAGCGGGTACGCCTACGAGCAGTACTTC | CASSLKSSGYAYEQYF | NA | NA | TRBJ2-7 | TRBV7-9
TGTGCCAGTAGCTTATTAGTTGGACTAGCGAAGTTGGGGAATGAGCAGTTCTTC | CASSLLVGLAKLGNEQFF | NA | TRBD2 | TRBJ2-1 | TRBV7-9
TGTGCCAGCAGTCCCGGACGGAATCAGCCCCAGCATTTT | CASSPGRNQPQHF | NA | NA | TRBJ1-5 | TRBV12-3/TRBV12-4
TGCAGTGCCCCCCAGGGCTACACCTTC | CSAPQGYTF | few | NA | TRBJ1-2 | TRBV20-1
TGTGCCAGCAGCAGACAGGCAACTAATGAAAAACTGTTTTTT | CASSRQATNEKLFF | NA | NA | TRBJ1-4 | TRBV12-3/TRBV12-4
TGTGCCAGCAGCCCACGACTAGCGGGAGGGGTCAACATTCAGTACTTC | CASSPRLAGGVNIQYF | few | TRBD2 | TRBJ2-4 | TRBV6-2/TRBV6-3
TGTGCCAGCAGTTGGACAGGGTATAATTCACCCCTCCACTTT | CASSWTGYNSPLHF | few | TRBD1 | TRBJ1-6 | TRBV27
TGCGCCAGCAGCCAAGATCTGGAGAGGGACTATGGCTACACCTTC | CASSQDLERDYGYTF | few | NA | TRBJ1-2 | TRBV4-3
TGTGCCAGCATCCAATTCTTGGGGCTAGGACAGGGTCTCTCCTACGAGCAGTACTTC | CASIQFLGLGQGLSYEQYF | NA | TRBD1 | TRBJ2-7 | TRBV28
TGTGCCAGCAGCCCCGCTAACAGGGGGCGGACTGAAGCTTTCTTT | CASSPANRGRTEAFF | once | TRBD1 | TRBJ1-1 | TRBV11-3
TGTGCCAGCAGCTTAGCTAGGGGCAGGGGAGAGACCCAGTACTTC | CASSLARGRGETQYF | NA | NA | TRBJ2-5 | TRBV7-2
TGCAGTGCTAAGGGGATCCCCTGCTACGAGCAGTACTTC | CSAKGIPCYEQYF | NA | NA | TRBJ2-7 | TRBV20-1
TGCAGCGTTGAAGATCTTAAGGGAAGAGACCAAGAGACCCAGTACTTC | CSVEDLKGRDQETQYF | NA | NA | TRBJ2-5 | TRBV29-1
TGCAGCGTTGAAGAAGGGGTGGGAGCTTTCTTT | CSVEEGVGAFF | once | NA | TRBJ1-1 | TRBV29-1
TGTGCCAGCAGCCCACGGACGGATTATGGCTACACCTTC | CASSPRTDYGYTF | once | NA | TRBJ1-2 | TRBV3-1
TGCGCCAGCAGCTCAGGACAGGGGGACTCTGGGGCCAACGTCCTGACTTTC | CASSSGQGDSGANVLTF | NA | TRBD1 | TRBJ2-6 | TRBV5-1
TGTGCCATCACCGCGGGGGAACAAGAGACCCAGTACTTC | CAITAGEQETQYF | many | TRBD2 | TRBJ2-5 | TRBV10-3
TGTGCCAGCAGCGGGCAAGGGGCCAAAAACATTCAGTACTTC | CASSGQGAKNIQYF | NA | NA | TRBJ2-4 | TRBV9